These 22 T cell receptor beta chains were all obtained from the same sample, sequenced in a study of control samples from healthy donors and cancer patients. The repertoire was sequenced with immunoSEQ multiplex PCR; TCRdb's copy has only in-frame clones and lacks some. The sample carries over 20,000 clones, 75% to 85% recorded once. Material for sequencing was PBMCs. The receptor source for this set is a man aged 55 to 69 with colorectal cancer.

The rearrangement uses TRBV5-6 and TRBJ2-2; perhaps TRBD2 as D (5 bases). The CDR3 runs 13 residues. Deletions cut 4 bases from V and 5 bases from J, with 9 bases between. Germline assignment: CDR1 SGHDT and CDR2 YYEEEE. CDR3 nucleotides: TGTGCCAGCAGCCTGGGCGGGACCGGGGAGCTGTTTTTT. Translating it yields CASSLGGTGELFF.

The gene calls are TRBV25-1 and TRBJ1-3; D is unclear. CDR1 and CDR2 (germline): MGHDK, SYGVNS. V lost 2 bases and J 0 bases, leaving 8 bases between the germline ends. The CDR3 is made up of 15 amino acids. CDR3 DNA: TGTGCCAGCAGTGAAGAGGCCTACTCTGGAAACACCATATATTTT. Its protein product is CASSEEAYSGNTIYF.

This chain uses TRBV2 with TRBJ1-6, with 11 nucleotides matching TRBD1. The CDR3 loop spans 18 amino acids. V lost 6 bases and J lost 1; bases outside the gene matches: 8. Germline assignment: CDR1 SNHLY and CDR2 FYNNEI. The CDR3 region is CASRIGQGARSYNSPLHF. CDR3 DNA sequence: TGTGCCAGCAGGATTGGACAGGGGGCGAGATCCTATAATTCACCCCTCCACTTT.

The chain carries TRBV10-2 and TRBJ2-7; the match to TRBD1 covers 8 bases. The CDR3 sequence is 14 residues long. J lost 2 bases, V lost 7 bases, and 7 bases had no gene match. Germline lookup yields CDR1 WSHSY and CDR2 SAAADI. This CDR3 is CASKTGGFPYEQYV. CDR3 in DNA: TGCGCCAGCAAAACAGGGGGATTTCCCTACGAGCAGTACGTC.

The rearrangement links TRBV10-2 to TRBJ2-7; D is perhaps TRBD1 or TRBD2 (6 bases each). The CDR3 covers 15 residues. Trimming took off 0 bases at V and 4 bases at J, with 13 bases between the two ends. The germline CDR1 and CDR2 sequences are WSHSY and SAAADI. The CDR3 loop reads CASSESSGAGYEQYF. In nucleotides, the CDR3 is TGCGCCAGCAGTGAGTCCTCGGGGGCGGGGTACGAGCAGTACTTC.

This clone appeared once. The J gene is TRBJ2-5, the V gene TRBV6-5; 7 positions match TRBD1. CDR3 size: 14 residues. The germline CDR1 and CDR2 sequences are MNHEY and SVGAGI. The V segment lost 6 bases and the J segment 2 bases; nucleotides outside the gene matches: 6. The CDR3 DNA reads as TGTGCCAGCAGGACCGGGACAGTGCAAGAGACCCAGTACTTC. Translated, it gives CASRTGTVQETQYF.

This clone is a singleton in its sample. The chain couples TRBV10-3 to TRBJ1-2; TRBD1 might be the D (5 bases). CDR1 ENHRY and CDR2 SYGVKD come from the germline V gene. CDR3 length: 13 residues. Between the trimmed V and J ends, which lost 4 bases and 2 bases, there was a span of 8 bases. CDR3 bases: TGTGCCATCAGTGTCGACAGCAACTATGGCTACACCTTC. It translates to CAISVDSNYGYTF.

V and J are TRBV10-3 and TRBJ1-2, with unresolved D. V was cut by 10 bases and J by 4 bases, with 16 bases left in between. Germline assignment: CDR1 ENHRY and CDR2 SYGVKD. This CDR3 is built from 13 residues. The CDR3 sequence: CATQAVPGYGYTF. The DNA for the CDR3 is TGTGCCACCCAAGCAGTCCCGGGCTATGGCTACACCTTC.

This clone has only a few counts. V usage is TRBV9 and J usage is TRBJ2-3; D is perhaps TRBD2 (6 bases). V gave up 0 bases and J gave up 2 bases, with 19 bases separating them. The CDR3 is 18 amino acids. CDR1 and CDR2 (germline): SGDLS, YYNGEE. The CDR3 loop is CASSVVFGSGGFTDTQYF. The CDR3 bases are TGTGCCAGCAGCGTAGTATTTGGTTCCGGGGGTTTCACAGATACGCAGTATTTT.

This chain joins TRBV7-9 and TRBJ1-4; possible D gene TRBD1, 6 bases. The CDR3 covers 14 residues. CDR1 and CDR2 (germline): SEHNR, FQNEAQ (reference sequence). V lost 4 bases and J 7 bases, leaving 13 bases between the germline ends. This CDR3 reads CASSSTGPGEKLFF. The DNA of the CDR3 is TGTGCCAGCAGCTCCACAGGGCCGGGTGAAAAACTGTTTTTT.

The J gene is TRBJ2-7, the V gene TRBV27; 7 nucleotides line up with TRBD1. J lost 3 bases, V lost 2 bases, and 4 bases had no gene match. The CDR3 extends over 14 amino acids. Per germline, CDR1 MNHEY and CDR2 SMNVEV (reference sequence). CDR3 loop: CASSLTGQHYEQYF. The CDR3 DNA is TGTGCCAGCAGTTTAACGGGACAGCACTACGAGCAGTACTTC.

V is TRBV10-3 and J is TRBJ1-4, with 10 bases that match TRBD1. CDR1 and CDR2 from the germline V gene are ENHRY and SYGVKD. With 10 bases clipped from V and 11 bases from J, the junction kept 13 bases outside the gene matches. CDR3 size: 14 residues. The DNA for the CDR3 is TGTGCCACCAGAGTGACAGGGGGCGTCGAGAAACTGTTTTTT. It encodes CATRVTGGVEKLFF.

The genes are TRBV23-1 and TRBJ1-6; D is uncertain. TRBV23-1 is an open reading frame whose function is uncertain. This CDR3 is 14 amino acids long. Trimming cost V 4 bases and J 9 bases, with 13 bases left between them. The CDR3 spells CASSRSTRLSPLHF. The CDR3 DNA reads as TGCGCCAGCAGTCGGAGTACAAGACTTTCACCCCTCCACTTT.

The chain employs TRBV3-1 (or the pseudogene TRBV3-2) and TRBJ1-1; D call uncertain. Germline V gives CDR1 LGHDT, CDR2 YNNKEL (reference sequence). The CDR3 is 12 amino acids. V dropped 4 bases and J dropped 8 bases, with 11 bases sitting between them. The CDR3 DNA reads as TGTGCCAGCAGCCCCAGGTCAGAAGAAGCTTTCTTT. Translated, it gives CASSPRSEEAFF.

This clone was detected a few times. This rearrangement joins TRBV20-1 to TRBJ2-4; D possibly corresponds to TRBD2 (5 bases). Germline V gene data show CDR1 as DFQATT and CDR2 as SNEGSKA (reference sequence). Trimming removed 3 bases at V and 5 bases at J, with 11 bases between. The CDR3 extends over 13 amino acids. The CDR3 nucleotides are TGCAGTGCTAGTACCGGGAACGAAAACATTCAGTACTTC. The encoded protein is CSASTGNENIQYF.

The chain employs TRBV27 and TRBJ2-7, with 7 bases fitting TRBD2. J was trimmed by 6 bases and V by 7 bases; bases with no gene match: 12. The germline gives CDR1 MNHEY, CDR2 SMNVEV (reference sequence). The CDR3 runs to 14 residues. CDR3 nucleotides: TGTGCCAGCATCTCGTGGGAGCGGGGAGGCGAGCAGTACTTC. Amino acid sequence: CASISWERGGEQYF.

The V and J genes are TRBV5-6 and TRBJ2-1; D gene ambiguous. With 3 bases removed from V and 12 bases from J, the gap between germline ends came to 10 bases. CDR1 and CDR2 from the germline V gene are SGHDT and YYEEEE. The CDR3 covers 11 residues. The CDR3 sequence: CASSSASGQFF. CDR3 DNA: TGTGCCAGCAGCTCAGCCTCGGGGCAGTTCTTC. The variable domain in full, completed from reference TRBV5-6 and TRBJ2-1, reads DAGVTQSPTHLIKTRGQQVTLRCSPKSGHDTVSWYQQALGQGPQFIFQYYEEEERQRGNFPDRFSGHQFPNYSSELNVNALLLGDSALYLCASSSASGQFFGPGTRLTVL.

This chain links TRBV7-8 with TRBJ2-7; unclear D gene. In germline, CDR1 is SGHVS, CDR2 FQNEAQ. The CDR3 runs to 11 residues. V lost 5 bases and J lost 12, with 14 bases in between. CDR3 amino acids: CASSPGPHLYV. The CDR3 nucleotides are TGTGCCAGCAGCCCCGGCCCTCACTTGTACGTC.

The genes are TRBV5-1 and TRBJ2-1, with 9 bases lining up with TRBD1. Trimming took 4 bases from V and 7 from J; bases not matched to a gene: 6. This CDR3 comprises 14 residues. Germline loops: CDR1 SGHRS, CDR2 YFSETQ. CDR3: CASSPRDRVNEQFF. CDR3 nucleotides: TGCGCCAGCAGCCCCCGGGACAGGGTAAATGAGCAGTTCTTC.

The genes are TRBV18 and TRBJ2-2, with a possible D match to TRBD1 (6 bases). The CDR3 spans 16 residues. V lost 2 bases to trimming and J lost 4 bases, with 14 bases between them. CDR1 and CDR2 from the germline V gene are KGHSH and LQKENI. The CDR3 region is CASSPMAAGATGELFF. CDR3 DNA: TGTGCCAGCTCACCAATGGCTGCAGGGGCCACCGGGGAGCTGTTTTTT.

The V and J genes are TRBV19 and TRBJ1-3, with D unresolved. From germline, CDR1 is LNHDA and CDR2 SQIVND (reference sequence). The CDR3 runs to 16 residues. V was trimmed by 6 bases and J by 0 bases, leaving 15 bases between them. This chain's CDR3 is CASRSRPTSSGNTIYF. DNA of the CDR3: TGTGCCAGTAGATCCAGACCGACGAGCTCTGGAAACACCATATATTTT.

J is TRBJ2-7 and V is TRBV5-4, with D perhaps TRBD2 (5 bases). The CDR3 contains 15 residues. The germline gives CDR1 SGHNT, CDR2 YYREEE (reference sequence). The V gene lost 0 bases and the J gene lost 7 bases, with 17 bases spanning the gap. CDR3 region: CASSLDGGLMDEQYF. CDR3 in DNA: TGTGCCAGCAGCTTGGACGGAGGCCTAATGGATGAGCAGTACTTC.